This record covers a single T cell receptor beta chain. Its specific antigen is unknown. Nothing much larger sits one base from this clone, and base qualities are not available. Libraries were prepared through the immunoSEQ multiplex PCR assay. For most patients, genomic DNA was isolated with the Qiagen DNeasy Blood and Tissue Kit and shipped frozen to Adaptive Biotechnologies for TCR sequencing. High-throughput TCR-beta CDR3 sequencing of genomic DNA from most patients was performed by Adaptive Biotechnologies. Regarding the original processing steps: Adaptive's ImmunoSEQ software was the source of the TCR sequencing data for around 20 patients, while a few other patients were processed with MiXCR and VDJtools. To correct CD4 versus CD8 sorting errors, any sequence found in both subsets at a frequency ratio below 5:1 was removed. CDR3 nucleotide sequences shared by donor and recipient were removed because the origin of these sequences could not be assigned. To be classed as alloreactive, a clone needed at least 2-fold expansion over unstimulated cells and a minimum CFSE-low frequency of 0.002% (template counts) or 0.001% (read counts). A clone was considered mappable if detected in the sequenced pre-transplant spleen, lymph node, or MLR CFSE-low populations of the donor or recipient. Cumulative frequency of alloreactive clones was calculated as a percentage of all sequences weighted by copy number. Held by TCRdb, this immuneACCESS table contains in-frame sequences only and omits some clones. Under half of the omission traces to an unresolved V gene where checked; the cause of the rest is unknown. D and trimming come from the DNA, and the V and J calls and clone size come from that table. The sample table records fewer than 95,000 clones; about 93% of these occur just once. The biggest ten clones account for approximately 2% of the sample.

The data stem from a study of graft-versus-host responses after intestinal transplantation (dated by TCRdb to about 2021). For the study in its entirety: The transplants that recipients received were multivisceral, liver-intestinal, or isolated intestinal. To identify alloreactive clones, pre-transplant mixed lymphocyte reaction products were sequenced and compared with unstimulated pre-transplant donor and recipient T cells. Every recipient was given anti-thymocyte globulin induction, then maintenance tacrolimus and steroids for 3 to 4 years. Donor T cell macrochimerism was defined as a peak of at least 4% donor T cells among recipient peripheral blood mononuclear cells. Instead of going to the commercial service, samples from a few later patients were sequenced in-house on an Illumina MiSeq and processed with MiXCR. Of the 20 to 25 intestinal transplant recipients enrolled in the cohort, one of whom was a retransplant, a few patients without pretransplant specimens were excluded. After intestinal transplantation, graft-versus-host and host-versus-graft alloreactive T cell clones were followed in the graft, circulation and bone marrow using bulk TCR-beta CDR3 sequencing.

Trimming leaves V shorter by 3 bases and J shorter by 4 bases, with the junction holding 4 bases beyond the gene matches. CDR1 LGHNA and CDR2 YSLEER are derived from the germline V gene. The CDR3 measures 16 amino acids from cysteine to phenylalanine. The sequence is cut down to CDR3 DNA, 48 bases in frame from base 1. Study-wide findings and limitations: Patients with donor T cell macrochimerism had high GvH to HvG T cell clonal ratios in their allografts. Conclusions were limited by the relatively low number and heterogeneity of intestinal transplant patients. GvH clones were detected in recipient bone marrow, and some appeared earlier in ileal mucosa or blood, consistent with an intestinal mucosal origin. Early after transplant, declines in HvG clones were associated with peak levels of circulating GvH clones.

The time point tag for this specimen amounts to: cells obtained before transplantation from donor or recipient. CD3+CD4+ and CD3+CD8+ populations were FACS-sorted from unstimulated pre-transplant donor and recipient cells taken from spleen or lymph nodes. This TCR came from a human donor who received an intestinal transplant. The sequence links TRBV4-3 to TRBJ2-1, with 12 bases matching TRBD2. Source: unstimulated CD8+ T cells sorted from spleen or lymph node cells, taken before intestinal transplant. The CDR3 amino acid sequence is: CASSQGLAGIYNEQFF. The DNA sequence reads TGCGCCAGCAGCCAGGGACTAGCGGGTATATACAATGAGCAGTTCTTC.